This T cell receptor beta chain was identified in a study of blood T cell repertoires in COVID-19. Study information: Whether acute or convalescent, the COVID-19 samples came from the United States, Italy and Spain.

CDR1 and CDR2 from the germline V gene are MNHEY and SMNVEV (reference sequence). The CDR3 runs to 14 residues. Germline trimming cut 6 bases from V and 0 bases from J; bases unmatched to any gene: 3. As handled by the study authors: Nucleated cell number was recorded as an estimate derived from reference gene primer amplification. The repertoire was sequenced with immunoSEQ multiplex PCR; TCRdb's copy has only in-frame clones and lacks some. V, J and clone size are taken as reported in that table, and D and trimming were inferred from the DNA itself. Here the sample spans hundreds of thousands of clones, about 91% being singletons.

Sequenced material: peripheral blood. V is TRBV27 and J is TRBJ1-2; 8 nucleotides line up with TRBD1. The sequence derives from a man between 18 and 35 years old with COVID-19, enrolled during active disease. The CDR3 DNA follows: TGTGCCAGCAGCCCAGGGGGCTCTAACTATGGCTACACCTTC. Translation: CASSPGGSNYGYTF.